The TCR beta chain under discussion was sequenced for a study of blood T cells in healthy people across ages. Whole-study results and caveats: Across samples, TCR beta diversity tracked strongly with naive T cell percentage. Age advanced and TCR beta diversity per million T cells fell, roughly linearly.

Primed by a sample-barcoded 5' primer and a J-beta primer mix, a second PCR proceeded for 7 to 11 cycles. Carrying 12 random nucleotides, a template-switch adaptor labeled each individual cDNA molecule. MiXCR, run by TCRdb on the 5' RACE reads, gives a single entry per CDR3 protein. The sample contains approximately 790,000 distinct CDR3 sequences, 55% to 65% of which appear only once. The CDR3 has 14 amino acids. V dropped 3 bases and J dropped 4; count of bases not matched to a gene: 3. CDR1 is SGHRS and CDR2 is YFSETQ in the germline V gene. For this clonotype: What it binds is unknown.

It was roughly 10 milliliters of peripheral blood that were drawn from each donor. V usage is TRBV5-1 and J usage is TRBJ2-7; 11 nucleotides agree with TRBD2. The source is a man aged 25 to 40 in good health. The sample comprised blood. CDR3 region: CASSYSGGEYEQYF. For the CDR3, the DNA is TGCGCCAGCAGCTATAGCGGGGGGGAATACGAGCAGTACTTC. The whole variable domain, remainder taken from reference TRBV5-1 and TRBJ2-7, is KAGVTQTPRYLIKTRGQQVTLSCSPISGHRSVSWYQQTPGQGLQFLFEYFSETQRNKGNFPGRFSGRQFSNSRSEMNVSTLELGDSALYLCASSYSGGEYEQYFGPGTRLTVT.